The present T cell receptor (beta chain) was sequenced within a study of long-term antiretroviral therapy in people with HIV. The authors ran the immunoSEQ assay, v3.0, at survey level. Each sample had sequencing targeting 40,000-50,000 T-cell genomes. Clones were sequenced by immunoSEQ multiplex PCR, and TCRdb holds only the in-frame ones, with some missing. The sample holds about 30,000 clones, about 95% seen once. Study-level results: Dominance of pre-ART expanded clones persisted, fluctuating and often declining after ART. The study collected blood between 2004 and 2017, possibly under older ART regimens.

Of note for this clone: The antigen is not known.

Germline V gene lookup returns CDR1 ENHRY and CDR2 SYGVKD. There are 14 residues in the CDR3. V gave up 4 bases and J gave up 4 bases, with 13 bases separating them. The input for sequencing was unsorted PBMCs, taken approximately 6.3 years after starting antiretroviral therapy. The chain recombines TRBV10-3 with TRBJ1-1; possibly TRBD1 for D (6 bases). This receptor was identified in a man between 25 and 39 years old with HIV. CDR3 in amino acids: CAISGYRDGTEAFF. For the CDR3, the DNA is TGTGCCATCAGTGGATACAGGGACGGCACTGAAGCTTTCTTT.